This record covers a single T cell receptor beta chain. Its antigen is unknown. Base qualities are not provided; no much larger clone lies one nucleotide away. The data belong to a study of blood T cell repertoires in COVID-19 (dated by TCRdb to the early 2020s). About the investigation overall: The collaborator samples originated in the United States, Italy and Spain and spanned the acute and convalescent phases of COVID-19. The samples were drawn from two sources: the first 160 participants of the ongoing ImmuneRACE study, and 1,000 to 1,500 subjects contributed by 6 global collaborators. The repertoires were released in a freely available public database intended as a resource for research on the immune response to SARS-CoV-2. The prospective study material was composed of cDNA or gDNA derived from T cells, B-cell-depleted T cells, or PBMCs. Deeply sampled blood TCRbeta repertoires from subjects exposed to, actively infected with, or recovered from COVID-19 were included in the dataset. Where available, HLA class I and class II types were obtained from metadata supplied by the sample provider rather than from assay-based typing. The sample metadata nearly always contained a de-identified subject ID, COVID-19 status, age in years and sex.

Each collaborating institution followed its own protocols to collect whole blood in K2EDTA tubes. For TCRbeta analysis, collaborators shipped samples as frozen whole blood, isolated PBMCs, or DNA extracted from either of those sample types. The germline V end is reduced by 4 bases and the J end by 4 bases; junction bases left unmatched: 6. CDR1 and CDR2 are read off the germline V gene (reference sequence) as GTSNPN and SVGIG. The CDR3 has 16 amino acids, counting the end cysteine and phenylalanine. This entry keeps only the CDR3 DNA: 48 bases, framed from base 1. The immunoSEQ Assay, a bias-controlled multiplex PCR, was used to amplify TCRbeta CDR3 regions from genomic DNA. For the original study's pipeline: Nucleated cell counts per sample were estimated from amplification of reference gene primers within the assay. To quantify the absolute abundance of each unique TCRbeta CDR3 rearrangement, sequence reads were collapsed and filtered. For each sample, productive Simpson clonality was calculated as the square root of Simpson's diversity index across productive rearrangements. Not all clones reach the TCRdb copy of this immuneACCESS table, which keeps in-frame sequences only. Checked studies attribute under half of the gap to unresolved V genes and leave the rest unexplained. V, J and clone size reflect that table, while D and trimming were determined from the DNA. This sample lists around 200,000 clones; nearly 90% were detected once. The ten largest clones represent 0.62% of the sample.

Broad study findings and their caveats: How much clinical and demographic metadata was included differed by source and by participant, and the metadata was provided uncurated.

This TCR came from a man between 50 and 59 years old with acute or convalescent COVID-19. Recombination linked TRBV30 to TRBJ2-5; 16 junctional bases match TRBD2. Sequenced material: peripheral blood. The DNA reads TGTGCCTGGAACCCGGGACTAGCGGGAGGGGGAGAGACCCAGTACTTC. Its translation is CAWNPGLAGGGETQYF.